Presented here are 18 T cell receptor beta chains from one specimen sequenced in a study of OX40 agonist ivuxolimab in advanced cancers. The method was the immunoSEQ multiplex PCR assay. Drawn from immuneACCESS, this table holds only the in-frame rearrangements with V and J called that TCRdb kept. Clones are partly lost; checked studies trace under half to an unresolved V gene and leave the rest unexplained. Present in this sample are roughly 60,000 clones, around 86% of which were seen just once. The ten largest clones take up 3.9% of the sample. The sample was CD4+ or CD8+ T cells sorted from blood, taken in a trial of the OX40 agonist ivuxolimab. The receptors shown here come from an adult with an advanced solid tumor such as melanoma, head and neck, liver or kidney cancer.

This sequence joins TRBV12-5 and TRBJ2-3; D is unclear. The CDR3 sequence is 11 residues long. Germline CDR1 and CDR2: LGHNT and FRNRAP. V lost 2 bases to trimming and J lost 7 bases, with 4 bases between them. The CDR3 region has the DNA TGTGCTAGTGGTTTGAGCTATACGCAGTATTTT. Protein: CASGLSYTQYF.

The chain couples TRBV11-3 to TRBJ2-5; D is unclear. Trimming stripped 3 bases from V and 1 base from J, with 6 bases between. CDR3 size: 13 residues. CDR1 is SGHNT, CDR2 YENEEA, per germline. The CDR3 DNA sequence: TGTGCCAGCAGCTTTCAACCCCAAGAGACCCAGTACTTC. Its translation is CASSFQPQETQYF. Based on the CDR3 plus reference TRBV11-3 and TRBJ2-5, the full variable domain is EAGVVQSPRYKIIEKKQPVAFWCNPISGHNTLYWYLQNLGQGPELLIRYENEEAVDDSQLPKDRFSAERLKGVDSTLKIQPAELGDSAVYLCASSFQPQETQYFGPGTRLLVL.

Comments on this clone: Other DNA sequences within the sample encode an identical CDR3. V and J are TRBV7-2 and TRBJ1-1; no clear D. Looked up from germline, CDR1 is SGHTA and CDR2 is FQGNSA. V was cut by 2 bases and J by 2 bases, with 9 bases left in between. The CDR3 has 14 amino acids. The CDR3 sequence is CASSLPGGNTEAFF. CDR3 bases: TGTGCCAGCAGCTTACCGGGTGGTAACACTGAAGCTTTCTTT.

This clone showed up just a few times. In DNA, the CDR3 is TGTGCCAGCAGCTTAGGCGGGATGAACACTGAAGCTTTCTTT. Its protein product is CASSLGGMNTEAFF. The V and J genes are TRBV7-9 and TRBJ1-1, with D unresolved. The CDR3 contains 14 residues. Germline values: CDR1 SEHNR, CDR2 FQNEAQ (reference sequence). V was clipped by 1 base and J by 0 bases, with 6 bases between them.

The rearrangement links TRBV27 to TRBJ2-6; D gene uncertain. V lost 4 bases, J lost 0 bases, and 4 bases lay in between. In germline, CDR1 is MNHEY, CDR2 SMNVEV (reference sequence). The CDR3 totals 14 residues. The CDR3 here is CASSYISGANVLTF. The CDR3 coding sequence is TGTGCCAGCAGTTACATCTCTGGGGCCAACGTCCTGACTTTC.

This clone was counted once. The genes are TRBV4-2 and TRBJ2-7, with D unclear. V was cut by 4 bases and J by 4 bases, with 11 bases left in between. The CDR3 loop spans 13 amino acids. CDR1 is LGHNA, CDR2 YNFKEQ, per germline. In DNA form, the CDR3 reads TGTGCCAGCAGCCCCCGGCAACCGTACGAGCAGTACTTC. It yields the protein CASSPRQPYEQYF.

The rearrangement links TRBV7-2 to TRBJ2-7; D is unclear. Per germline, CDR1 SGHTA and CDR2 FQGNSA. The ends were cut back, 6 bases at V and 0 bases at J, with 9 bases in the middle. The CDR3 runs 13 residues. The DNA of the CDR3 is TGTGCCAGCAGGCGTGGCCCCTCCTACGAGCAGTACTTC. It encodes CASRRGPSYEQYF.

This chain links TRBV5-5 with TRBJ1-3; TRBD1 might be the D (6 bases). Germline-derived CDR1 and CDR2 are SGHKS and YYEKEE (reference sequence). The CDR3 covers 18 residues. Trimming took off 0 bases at V and 0 bases at J, with 16 bases between the two ends. The CDR3 DNA sequence: TGTGCCAGCAGCTTGGTGGGTATTGACAGGCTCTCTGGAAACACCATATATTTT. As protein: CASSLVGIDRLSGNTIYF.

V usage is TRBV2 and J usage is TRBJ2-4, with D possibly matching TRBD1 (5 bases). V lost 1 base and J lost 0, with 7 bases in between. Germline V lookup: CDR1 SNHLY, CDR2 FYNNEI. The CDR3 totals 15 residues. Here the CDR3 DNA reads TGTGCCAGCAGTGAAGAGGGGCTAGCCAAAAACATTCAGTACTTC. It encodes CASSEEGLAKNIQYF.

This clone was seen a single time. The genes are TRBV6-1 and TRBJ1-5; no firm D call. CDR1 and CDR2 from the germline V gene are MNHNS and SASEGT. Deletions cut 8 bases from V and 5 bases from J, with 16 bases between. This CDR3 is built from 14 residues. CDR3 region: CASGSWQVYQPQHF. CDR3 coding DNA: TGTGCCAGCGGGTCTTGGCAGGTTTATCAGCCCCAGCATTTT.

Worth noting for this clone: Other DNA sequences in this sample translate to the same CDR3. The genes are TRBV18 and TRBJ2-5; possible D gene TRBD1, 5 bases. This CDR3 has 14 residues. Germline V CDR1 and CDR2: KGHSH, LQKENI. The V end was cut by 0 bases, the J end by 3 bases, with 8 bases between. The DNA for the CDR3 is TGTGCCAGCTCACCACCGACAGTTAAAGAGACCCAGTACTTC. The encoded protein is CASSPPTVKETQYF.

This sequence joins TRBV19 and TRBJ1-4; 9 nucleotides agree with TRBD1. The germline CDR1 and CDR2 sequences are LNHDA and SQIVND (reference sequence). The CDR3 covers 15 residues. Unmatched junction bases numbered 10, after V lost 7 bases and J lost 7 bases. CDR3 amino acids: CASIKDRGRGEKLFF. Written as DNA, the CDR3 is TGTGCCAGTATAAAGGACAGGGGAAGAGGTGAAAAACTGTTTTTT.

This clone was seen a few times. The chain is built from TRBV6-1 and TRBJ2-6; D remains unclear. Germline-derived CDR1 and CDR2 are MNHNS and SASEGT. V lost 5 bases and J lost 0, with 8 bases in between. CDR3 length: 15 residues. CDR3 nucleotides: TGTGCCAGCAGTCCTACAATCTCTGGGGCCAACGTCCTGACTTTC. Translated: CASSPTISGANVLTF.

This clone has just a few counts. V is TRBV29-1 and J is TRBJ1-2; no definite D call. The CDR3 is made up of 16 amino acids. V was cut by 6 bases and J by 0 bases, with 20 bases left in between. Germline assignment: CDR1 SQVTM and CDR2 ANQGSEA. The CDR3 DNA reads as TGCAGCGTCCCCAAGGCCCAGGAGACGTCTAACTATGGCTACACCTTC. It encodes CSVPKAQETSNYGYTF. Drawing the rest from reference TRBV29-1 and TRBJ1-2, the complete variable domain is SAVISQKPSRDICQRGTSLTIQCQVDSQVTMMFWYRQQPGQSLTLIATANQGSEATYESGFVIDKFPISRPNLTFSTLTVSNMSPEDSSIYLCSVPKAQETSNYGYTFGSGTRLTVV.

J is TRBJ2-6 and V is TRBV12-5, with TRBD1 matching 11 bases. CDR3 length equals 21 residues. With V trimmed by 0 bases and J by 2 bases, 12 bases remained unmatched. The germline CDR1 and CDR2 sequences are LGHNT and FRNRAP. This CDR3 is CASGLVRGTGGLSPGANVLTF. In DNA, the CDR3 is TGTGCTAGTGGTTTGGTACGGGGGACAGGGGGTTTAAGCCCTGGGGCCAACGTCCTGACTTTC.

The chain is built from TRBV5-6 and TRBJ2-2; a weak D match, TRBD2 (7 bases). The V gene's germline CDR1 is SGHDT and CDR2 YYEEEE. The V end lost 3 bases, the J end lost 2 bases, and 20 bases lay between the germline ends. The CDR3 totals 18 residues. The CDR3 DNA reads TGTGCCAGCAGCTCCGTCGCGGGGGCCTTCCTAAACACCGGGGAGCTGTTTTTT. Amino acids: CASSSVAGAFLNTGELFF. Full variable domain (rest looked up from reference TRBV5-6 and TRBJ2-2): DAGVTQSPTHLIKTRGQQVTLRCSPKSGHDTVSWYQQALGQGPQFIFQYYEEEERQRGNFPDRFSGHQFPNYSSELNVNALLLGDSALYLCASSSVAGAFLNTGELFFGEGSRLTVL.

The V call is TRBV7-9, the J call TRBJ2-1; 7 positions match TRBD2. Trimming cost V 7 bases and J 3 bases; bases outside gene matches: 9. Per germline, CDR1 SEHNR and CDR2 FQNEAQ (reference sequence). This CDR3 spans 15 amino acids. For the CDR3, the DNA is TGTGCCAGCATTCTAAGCGGGGTTGGCTACAATGAGCAGTTCTTC. It is translated as CASILSGVGYNEQFF.

The rearrangement uses TRBV2 and TRBJ1-5; the match to TRBD1 covers 9 bases. The J segment lost 1 base and the V segment lost 6 bases, leaving 4 bases of the junction unmatched. This CDR3 comprises 15 residues. Germline lookup yields CDR1 SNHLY and CDR2 FYNNEI. CDR3 DNA sequence: TGTGCCAGCAGCCGGGACAGGGTGAGCAATCAGCCCCAGCATTTT. This encodes CASSRDRVSNQPQHF.